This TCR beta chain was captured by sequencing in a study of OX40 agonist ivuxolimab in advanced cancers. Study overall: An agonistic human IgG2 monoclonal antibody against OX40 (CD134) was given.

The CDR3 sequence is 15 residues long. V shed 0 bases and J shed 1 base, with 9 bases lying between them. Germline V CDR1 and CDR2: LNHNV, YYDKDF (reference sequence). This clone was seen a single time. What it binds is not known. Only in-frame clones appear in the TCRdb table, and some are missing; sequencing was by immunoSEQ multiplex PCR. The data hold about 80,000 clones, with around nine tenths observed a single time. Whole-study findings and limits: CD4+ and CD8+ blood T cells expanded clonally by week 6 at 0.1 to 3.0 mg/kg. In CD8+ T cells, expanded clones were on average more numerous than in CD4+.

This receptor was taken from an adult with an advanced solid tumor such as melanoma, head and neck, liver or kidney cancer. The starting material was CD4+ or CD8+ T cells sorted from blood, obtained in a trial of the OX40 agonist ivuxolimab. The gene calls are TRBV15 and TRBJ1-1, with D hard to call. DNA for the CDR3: TGTGCCACCAGCAGAGATCGACGGACGAACACTGAAGCTTTCTTT. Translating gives CATSRDRRTNTEAFF.